This is a list of T cell receptor beta chains from one sample in a study of T cell repertoires in cytomegalovirus infection. Via MiXCR, TCRdb re-called the reads, giving one row per CDR3 protein. The sample includes 290,000 or so distinct CDR3 sequences, roughly a tenth of them seen just once. Sequencing used PBMCs. The receptors originated from a human donor in good health (CMV status not recorded). Some clones in this sample may be carry-over from other donors' samples. Both conserved end residues are part of each CDR3. A D gene is named only where the DNA matches it firmly. Expanded clones are given a class, and other clones once, few, many or no size at all.

>.|TRBJ2-3|many|TRBV20-1
CSARKGADTQYF
TGCAGTGCTAGAAAGGGGGCAGATACGCAGTATTTT
>.|TRBJ2-5|many|TRBV7-9
CASSPPDGSEETQYF
TGTGCCAGCAGCCCCCCCGACGGTTCCGAAGAGACCCAGTACTTC
>.|TRBJ2-2|many|TRBV10-3
CAISGKGTGELFF
TGTGCCATCAGCGGGAAGGGCACCGGGGAGCTGTTTTTT
>.|TRBJ2-2|.|TRBV3-1
CASSVSVDTGELFF
TGTGCCAGCAGCGTTAGCGTTGACACCGGGGAGCTGTTTTTT
>.|TRBJ2-1|.|TRBV7-3
CASSMGLNNEQFF
TGTGCCAGCAGCATGGGCCTAAACAATGAGCAGTTCTTC
>TRBD1|TRBJ1-5|many|TRBV7-8
CASSLGTGQDNQPQHF
TGTGCCAGCAGCTTAGGAACGGGACAGGATAATCAGCCCCAGCATTTT
>TRBD2|TRBJ2-1|.|TRBV4-1
CASSQLGPAGPYNEEFF
TGCGCCAGCAGCCAGCTGGGGCCAGCGGGGCCCTACAATGAGGAGTTCTTC
>.|TRBJ2-1|many|TRBV7-6
CASSYIRRRGAGELTADVDEQFF
TGTGCCAGCAGTTACATCCGACGACGGGGGGCGGGGGAACTCACGGCGGATGTGGATGAGCAGTTCTTC
>.|TRBJ1-1|few|TRBV20-1
CSASLQNTEAFF
TGCAGTGCTAGCCTACAGAACACTGAAGCTTTCTTT
>.|TRBJ1-1|.|TRBV20-1
CSAPFGGRRINTEAFF
TGCAGTGCTCCGTTTGGGGGACGCCGAATTAACACTGAAGCTTTCTTT
>TRBD1|TRBJ2-5|many|TRBV13
CASTKNRGETQYF
TGTGCCAGCACCAAAAACAGGGGCGAGACCCAGTACTTC
>TRBD2|TRBJ2-3|many|TRBV12-3/TRBV12-4
CASSRGLAGGHTQYF
TGTGCCAGCAGCCGGGGACTAGCGGGTGGCCATACGCAGTATTTT
>.|TRBJ1-6|.|TRBV6-6
CASRDNSPLHF
TGTGCCAGCAGAGATAATTCACCCCTCCACTTT
>TRBD1|TRBJ2-7|.|TRBV20-1
CSAGEPGQGRSYEQYF
TGCAGTGCTGGAGAGCCGGGACAGGGCCGCTCCTACGAGCAGTACTTC
>.|TRBJ1-6|.|TRBV3-1
CASRRERGNSPLHF
TGTGCCAGCAGGCGAGAAAGGGGAAATTCACCCCTCCACTTT
>.|TRBJ2-5|many|TRBV20-1
CSADTGEAAEIETQYF
TGCAGTGCTGACACAGGCGAGGCCGCTGAGATAGAGACCCAGTACTTC
>.|TRBJ2-2|.|TRBV20-1
CSAELGAGTGGNTGELFF
TGCAGTGCTGAATTGGGTGCGGGAACAGGAGGGAACACCGGGGAGCTGTTTTTT
>.|TRBJ1-3|many|TRBV6-6
CASSSAGSGNTIYF
TGTGCCAGCAGTTCCGCGGGCTCTGGAAACACCATATATTTT
>TRBD1|TRBJ2-5|many|TRBV19
CASARTGTAGETQYF
TGTGCCAGCGCGAGGACAGGTACGGCAGGAGAGACCCAGTACTTC
>.|TRBJ2-1|few|TRBV28
CASRGVYGEQFF
TGTGCCAGCAGGGGGGTCTATGGTGAGCAGTTCTTC
>.|TRBJ1-2|many|TRBV7-2
CASSPYRESIGYTF
TGTGCCAGCAGCCCTTACAGGGAGAGTATAGGCTACACCTTC
>.|TRBJ2-5|many|TRBV7-2
CASSSPVQETQYF
TGTGCCAGCAGCTCGCCCGTTCAAGAGACCCAGTACTTC
>TRBD1|TRBJ1-2|.|TRBV6-6
CASGYGDRGNGYTF
TGTGCCAGCGGTTATGGGGACAGGGGTAATGGCTACACCTTC
>TRBD1|TRBJ1-2|many|TRBV20-1
CSASSQGIYGYTF
TGCAGTGCTAGCTCACAGGGGATCTATGGCTACACCTTC
>.|TRBJ1-1|.|TRBV6-6
CANRVPTEAFF
TGTGCCAACAGGGTCCCCACTGAAGCTTTCTTT
>TRBD2|TRBJ2-1|many|TRBV11-3
CASSKTGLAGGGEQFF
TGTGCCAGCAGCAAGACGGGACTAGCGGGGGGAGGTGAGCAGTTCTTC
>.|TRBJ1-6|many|TRBV6-1
CASSRRPGDWNSPLHF
TGTGCCAGCAGCCGACGACCGGGGGACTGGAATTCACCCCTCCACTTT
>.|TRBJ2-1|many|TRBV10-3
CAISADAEQFF
TGTGCCATCAGTGCCGATGCAGAGCAGTTCTTC
>.|TRBJ2-7|many|TRBV4-1
CASSLSSDGEREQYF
TGCGCCAGCTCTTTATCCTCGGACGGCGAGCGGGAGCAGTACTTC
>.|TRBJ2-7|.|TRBV12-3/TRBV12-4
CASSLGPRGKDEQYF
TGTGCCAGCAGTTTAGGTCCTCGGGGGAAAGACGAGCAGTACTTC
>TRBD1|TRBJ1-1|many|TRBV29-1
CSVREGQSNTEAFF
TGCAGCGTTAGAGAGGGACAGTCGAACACTGAAGCTTTCTTT
>.|TRBJ1-1|many|TRBV20-1
CSADSGQNTEAFF
TGCAGTGCCGACTCCGGACAGAACACTGAAGCTTTCTTT
>TRBD1|TRBJ2-3|.|TRBV28
CASSRLTGGTDTQYF
TGTGCCAGCAGTCGCTTGACAGGGGGCACAGATACGCAGTATTTT
>TRBD2|TRBJ2-2|many|TRBV7-2
CASSLRGLAGAGGTGELFF
TGTGCCAGCAGCTTACGGGGACTAGCGGGGGCCGGAGGAACCGGGGAGCTGTTTTTT
>TRBD1|TRBJ2-4|.|TRBV29-1
CSVAGTGGRNVNIQYF
TGCAGCGTTGCCGGGACAGGGGGCCGGAATGTAAACATTCAGTACTTC
>.|TRBJ2-2|few|TRBV6-1
CARSGELFF
TGTGCCAGGAGCGGGGAGCTGTTTTTT
>TRBD2|TRBJ2-1|many|TRBV28
CASSLFAGGAYEQFF
TGTGCCAGCAGTTTATTCGCGGGGGGGGCCTATGAGCAGTTCTTC
>.|TRBJ2-7|many|TRBV5-1
CASSQNQGYEQYF
TGCGCCAGCAGCCAAAACCAGGGCTACGAGCAGTACTTC
>.|TRBJ2-1|many|TRBV29-1
CSVEGRAGFSYNEQFF
TGCAGCGTTGAAGGAAGGGCAGGGTTCTCCTACAATGAGCAGTTCTTC
>.|TRBJ1-5|many|TRBV28
CASSLGRFWGPNQPQHF
TGTGCCAGCAGTTTGGGGCGATTTTGGGGTCCTAATCAGCCCCAGCATTTT
>.|TRBJ2-1|many|TRBV6-1
CASSPGHKNNEQFF
TGTGCCAGCAGTCCGGGACATAAAAACAATGAGCAGTTCTTC
>TRBD1|TRBJ2-1|.|TRBV7-4
CATSTLLRDRAYNEQFF
TGTGCCACTTCGACCTTGTTGCGGGACAGGGCCTACAATGAGCAGTTCTTC
>.|TRBJ2-5|many|TRBV5-6
CASSAIRGETQYF
TGTGCCAGCAGCGCGATTAGGGGTGAGACCCAGTACTTC
>.|TRBJ2-7|few|TRBV5-4
CASSLPGWTNVEQYF
TGTGCCAGCAGCTTGCCCGGGTGGACCAACGTCGAGCAGTACTTC
>.|TRBJ2-7|few|TRBV19
CASSTGQRMSYEQYF
TGTGCCAGTAGTACCGGACAGCGCATGTCCTACGAGCAGTACTTC
>.|TRBJ2-6|.|TRBV2
CASRSRRVSGANVLTF
TGTGCCAGCAGATCTCGAAGGGTTTCTGGGGCCAACGTCCTGACTTTC